The sequence of this T cell receptor beta chain was determined in a study of blood T cells in healthy people across ages (dated by TCRdb to between 2015 and 2016). The study in broad terms: In model experiments, template switching captured roughly one uniquely barcoded TCR beta cDNA molecule for every two T cells. Age-related changes in TCR beta repertoire diversity were measured in the study by deep sequencing normalized with unique cDNA molecular identifiers. Four age groups were formed from the donors: young (average approximately 15 years), middle-aged (roughly 38), aged (around 62) and long-lived (less than 85). To avoid experimental bias, donors of different ages were randomly spread across the sequencing lanes. Two additional independent replicas of 1 million unique cDNA reads from the same blood draw were analyzed for two donors (one aged 18 to 30 and one aged 80 or older).

The method was 5' RACE. Sequencer: Illumina HiSeq 2500. A second PCR of 7 to 11 cycles was performed with a sample-barcoded 5' primer and a J-beta primer mix. Each TCR beta cDNA molecule received a unique molecular identifier from a template-switch 5' adaptor carrying 12 random nucleotides. Each sample yielded at least 2.5 million CDR3-containing paired-end reads. First-strand cDNA was synthesized from all RNA with the Mint cDNA synthesis kit, primed by a TRBC-specific oligonucleotide. Following uracil-DNA glycosylase treatment, all cDNA underwent a first 18-cycle PCR with the universal primers M1SS and BC2_uni_R. The published analysis was carried out like this. For normalization, 1 million high-quality reads, each with a distinct molecular identifier, were randomly selected from each sample. Instead of being binned into consensus sequences, reads with shared molecular identifiers were discarded. MiTCR, with a Q25 quality threshold and the strictest error-elimination algorithm, was used for CDR3 identification, clonotype clustering and error correction. A nonparametric unseen species model with Euler transformation was used to estimate a lower bound on total TCR beta diversity. TCRdb passed the public sequencing reads through fastp at Q25 and MiXCR, retaining productive beta sequences. When rows share a CDR3 protein, they turn into one entry using the most common DNA and genes. These V and J calls originate from TCRdb's pipeline instead of the authors' own analysis. The sample yields about 1 million distinct CDR3 sequences; less than 50% were counted once. The ten largest make up around 18% of the sample.

Turning to this clonotype: The antigen it binds to is not known. Base qualities were left out, and no much larger clone turns up one base away.

The 39 donors, aged about 6 to 95 years, were systemically healthy Caucasian individuals from Russia. Ten milliliters of peripheral blood were drawn from each donor into EDTA-treated Vacutainer tubes. Ficoll-Paque density-gradient centrifugation was used to isolate PBMCs, with at least 6.5 million per sample. Total RNA, at least 6 micrograms per sample, was extracted from PBMCs with Trizol reagent. The percentages of naive CD45RAhigh/CD27high T cells were determined by flow cytometry on a PBMC aliquot from every donor. What the study reported, not specific to this receptor: Since profiling was done on bulk unsorted PBMCs, naive and antigen-experienced compartments could not be conclusively compared. The long-lived group showed more naive CD4+ T cells, fewer expanded clones and increased TCR diversity than the aged group, suggesting age selection. As age increased, observed TCR beta diversity per million T cells dropped in a roughly linear way, and a significant reduction was already evident by age approximately 40. A strong correlation was found between observed TCR beta diversity and the percentage of naive T cells measured by flow cytometry. Estimates of total diversity based on one million sequenced T cells were considered lower bounds and underestimates. The CMV infection status of donors was not known, potentially confounding age-related changes in expanded clonotypes.

Spanning cysteine to phenylalanine, the CDR3 consists of 13 amino acids. Only CDR3 DNA is held: 39 bases, read in frame from base 1. V sheds 3 bases and J sheds 7 bases, leaving 10 bases between their ends. What was sequenced was blood. This sequence was found in a woman aged 55-70 years in good health. Recombination connected TRBV12-3 or TRBV12-4 to TRBJ2-4; TRBD2 could be the D gene, as 6 bases match. The CDR3 sequence is CASSFGGANIQYF. Read as DNA, the sequence is TGTGCCAGCAGTTTCGGGGGAGCGAACATTCAGTACTTC.